The 6 T cell receptor beta chains presented below share a single source sample, sequenced in a study of low-dose radiotherapy and immunotherapy resistance in tumors. The time point was: after trial treatment. Specified treatment: LDRT plus nivolumab, ipilimumab, low-dose cyclophosphamide and aspirin (RACIN trial). TRAV and TRBV primers primed cDNA for both TCRalpha and TCRbeta. PCR amplification of the TCRs was performed with Phusion for 15 to 25 PCR cycles, and it relied on a constant-region primer together with a V-primer adapter. A single record per CDR3 protein comes from TCRdb applying MiXCR to the reads. The data hold roughly 90,000 distinct CDR3 sequences, with approximately 22% observed a single time. The specimen was PBMCs, collected after low-dose radiotherapy plus immunotherapy. The receptor set was obtained from a female donor with ovarian cancer.

The V and J genes are TRBV18 and TRBJ2-1, with D unresolved. The CDR3 is made up of 13 amino acids. From germline, CDR1 is KGHSH and CDR2 LQKENI. The V gene lost 2 bases and the J gene lost 2 bases, with 4 bases spanning the gap. The CDR3 is CASSPFPYNEQFF. CDR3 in DNA: TGTGCCAGCTCACCATTTCCCTACAATGAGCAGTTCTTC.

This clonotype came up many times. The V call is TRBV5-5, the J call TRBJ2-2; 9 bases match TRBD2. Germline lookup yields CDR1 SGHKS and CDR2 YYEKEE (reference sequence). The CDR3 loop spans 16 amino acids. V lost 2 bases and J lost 2; bases outside the gene matches: 4. In DNA form, the CDR3 reads TGTGCCAGCAGCTTTTTAGCGGGAGCAAACACCGGGGAGCTGTTTTTT. This sequence encodes CASSFLAGANTGELFF. Together with reference TRBV5-5 and TRBJ2-2, the CDR3 gives the full variable domain: DAGVTQSPTHLIKTRGQQVTLRCSPISGHKSVSWYQQVLGQGPQFIFQYYEKEERGRGNFPDRFSARQFPNYSSELNVNALLLGDSALYLCASSFLAGANTGELFFGEGSRLTVL.

This clonotype was seen repeatedly, ten times or more. The chain carries TRBV27 and TRBJ2-1; D remains ambiguous. V was pared by 7 bases and J by 8 bases, with 9 bases between. Germline V gene data show CDR1 as MNHEY and CDR2 as SMNVEV (reference sequence). This CDR3 region has 11 residues. The CDR3 coding sequence is TGTGCCAGCACAAGGGCTGATGAGCAGTTCTTC. Amino acids: CASTRADEQFF.

Many counts were recorded for this clonotype. This chain links TRBV5-1 with TRBJ2-7; TRBD2 is a possible D gene (5 bases). The CDR3 has 13 residues. Between the trimmed V and J ends, which lost 3 bases and 0 bases, there was a span of 7 bases. Germline V CDR1 and CDR2: SGHRS, YFSETQ. The CDR3: CASSYGSSYEQYF. The CDR3 DNA is TGCGCCAGCAGCTATGGGAGCTCCTACGAGCAGTACTTC.

The chain employs TRBV26 and TRBJ1-2. TRBV26 is designated a pseudogene. CDR3 length equals 12 residues. The CDR3 here is CQAGGRLGGYTF. CDR3 sequence (DNA): TGTCAAGCGGGGGGACGGTTGGGGGGCTACACCTTC.

In its sample, this clonotype was seen many times. This chain connects TRBV7-9 to TRBJ2-1; D is tentatively TRBD1 or TRBD2 (5 bases each). Trimming took off 5 bases at V and 0 bases at J, with 11 bases between the two ends. The germline V gene encodes CDR1 SEHNR and CDR2 FQNEAQ (reference sequence). The CDR3 extends over 15 amino acids. Here the CDR3 DNA reads TGTGCCAGCAGCCGGGGCCAGGGCTCCTACAATGAGCAGTTCTTC. This translates into CASSRGQGSYNEQFF.